A selection of T cell receptor beta chains follows, all from one sample in a study of neoadjuvant nivolumab and ipilimumab in lung cancer. This table comes from immunoSEQ multiplex PCR, and its TCRdb copy is limited to in-frame clones, with some not included. This table has over 25,000 clones, more than 75% appearing once. This specimen consisted of tumor tissue, obtained after neoadjuvant nivolumab, alone or with ipilimumab, at or shortly before surgery. The receptors were gathered from an adult with non-small cell lung cancer. Each CDR3 is given with its conserved first and last residue. Fields, in order: clone size, J gene, V gene, D gene, CDR3 DNA, CDR3 protein. The D gene is left open where the match is weak. Clone sizes are given selectively: once, few, many, or a class where the clone is expanded.

size: few; J: TRBJ1-1; V: TRBV5-1; D: TRBD1; DNA: TGCGCCAGCAGCGTAACAGGGGGCCGGAACACTGAAGCTTTCTTT; CDR3: CASSVTGGRNTEAFF
size: .; J: TRBJ1-4; V: TRBV30; D: .; DNA: TGTGCCTGGAGGCCCCCCGGAGGAAAACTGTTTTTT; CDR3: CAWRPPGGKLFF
size: .; J: TRBJ2-7; V: TRBV10-3; D: .; DNA: TGTGCCATCAGTGGTCGTGGGCTAGCCGACGAGCAGTACTTC; CDR3: CAISGRGLADEQYF
size: .; J: TRBJ2-7; V: TRBV5-1; D: .; DNA: TGCGCCAGCAGCTTGGTGGAGGGCTACGAGCAGTACTTC; CDR3: CASSLVEGYEQYF
size: .; J: TRBJ1-6; V: TRBV5-1; D: TRBD1; DNA: TGCGCCAGCAGGCCCGGGACAGGGACCACACCCCTCCACTTT; CDR3: CASRPGTGTTPLHF
size: .; J: TRBJ2-5; V: TRBV6-5; D: .; DNA: TGTGCCAGCAGTAGCCAATACGGGGCCCGCGGGACCCAGTACTTC; CDR3: CASSSQYGARGTQYF
size: .; J: TRBJ1-1; V: TRBV6-5; D: TRBD1; DNA: TGTGCCAGCGGCCGGGACAGGGAGGCGGCTGAAGCTTTCTTT; CDR3: CASGRDREAAEAFF
size: once; J: TRBJ2-7; V: TRBV5-1; D: .; DNA: TGCGCCAGCAGCCCCGCCCGGGGCTCTAGCGAGCAGTACTTC; CDR3: CASSPARGSSEQYF
size: .; J: TRBJ1-2; V: TRBV4-2; D: TRBD1; DNA: TGTGCCAGCAGCCAGGAGACAGGGGTGGGGGGCTACACCTTC; CDR3: CASSQETGVGGYTF
size: .; J: TRBJ1-2; V: TRBV5-6; D: .; DNA: TGTGCCAGCAACCGTGACAACTATGGCTACACCTTC; CDR3: CASNRDNYGYTF
size: .; J: TRBJ1-5; V: TRBV30; D: .; DNA: TGTGCCTGGAGTGAGGGACCGATCAATCAGCCCCAGCATTTT; CDR3: CAWSEGPINQPQHF
size: .; J: TRBJ1-1; V: TRBV11-1; D: .; DNA: TGTGCCAGCAGTCCAGGGCAGGGAGTGGTCAGAGCTTTCTTT; CDR3: CASSPGQGVVRAFF
size: .; J: TRBJ1-2; V: TRBV2; D: .; DNA: TGTGCCAGCAGTGTCCCAAGGGATTCTAACTATGGCTACACCTTC; CDR3: CASSVPRDSNYGYTF
size: .; J: TRBJ2-5; V: TRBV30; D: TRBD1; DNA: TGTGCCTGGAGATTTAGTCGACAGGGCCGGCGGGAGACCCAGTACTTC; CDR3: CAWRFSRQGRRETQYF
size: once; J: TRBJ1-2; V: TRBV30; D: TRBD1; DNA: TGTGCCTGGAGTGAGGGACAGGCCTATGGCTACACCTTC; CDR3: CAWSEGQAYGYTF
size: once; J: TRBJ2-1; V: TRBV7-9; D: .; DNA: TGTGCCAGCAGCGGCAATTACAATGAGCAGTTCTTC; CDR3: CASSGNYNEQFF
size: .; J: TRBJ1-2; V: TRBV9; D: .; DNA: TGTGCCAGCAGCGTAGGAGAATATGGCTACACCTTC; CDR3: CASSVGEYGYTF
size: .; J: TRBJ1-6; V: TRBV7-9; D: .; DNA: TGTGCCAGCAGCTTAGCGACGAGGGTTGAATCACCCCTCCACTTT; CDR3: CASSLATRVESPLHF
size: .; J: TRBJ1-3; V: TRBV18; D: .; DNA: TGTGCCAGCTCACCCTCCGGGACGGGGAGAAACACCATATATTTT; CDR3: CASSPSGTGRNTIYF
size: .; J: TRBJ1-2; V: TRBV7-2; D: .; DNA: TGTGCCAGCAGCTTCGCGGAGGAGCCTAACTATGGCTACACCTTC; CDR3: CASSFAEEPNYGYTF
size: few; J: TRBJ2-3; V: TRBV9; D: .; DNA: TGTGCCAGCAGCTCAGGGATAAGGCAGTATTTT; CDR3: CASSSGIRQYF
size: few; J: TRBJ2-7; V: TRBV10-3; D: TRBD1; DNA: TGTGCCATCAGCGATGGGACAGGGCTCTACGAGCAGTACTTC; CDR3: CAISDGTGLYEQYF
size: .; J: TRBJ1-2; V: TRBV5-5; D: .; DNA: TGTGCCAGCAGCTTGGCTTCTCAGTCCAGCTACACCTTC; CDR3: CASSLASQSSYTF
size: .; J: TRBJ1-2; V: TRBV4-1; D: TRBD1; DNA: TGCGCCAGCAGCCGGAAAGACAGGGCCGAATATGGCTACACCTTC; CDR3: CASSRKDRAEYGYTF
size: .; J: TRBJ1-1; V: TRBV30; D: .; DNA: TGTGCCTGGAGTCAGGGGTCCGGAGCTTTCTTT; CDR3: CAWSQGSGAFF
size: .; J: TRBJ1-5; V: TRBV5-1; D: .; DNA: TGCGCCAGCAGCTGGGGCAGTGGACCCCAGCATTTT; CDR3: CASSWGSGPQHF
size: .; J: TRBJ1-5; V: TRBV7-2; D: .; DNA: TGTGCCAGCAGCTTCCAGGTAGATAGCAATCAGCCCCAGCATTTT; CDR3: CASSFQVDSNQPQHF
size: .; J: TRBJ1-5; V: TRBV7-2; D: .; DNA: TGTGCCAGCAGCTTAAATCCCGGCGATCAGCCCCAGCATTTT; CDR3: CASSLNPGDQPQHF
size: .; J: TRBJ1-1; V: TRBV5-6; D: .; DNA: TGTGCCAGCAGCTTGCCGCAGAACACTGAAGCTTTCTTT; CDR3: CASSLPQNTEAFF
size: .; J: TRBJ2-1; V: TRBV9; D: .; DNA: TGTGCCAGCAGCGTCGGGACAAACCCTCACAATGAGCAGTTCTTC; CDR3: CASSVGTNPHNEQFF
size: .; J: TRBJ1-6; V: TRBV9; D: .; DNA: TGTGCCAGCAGCGCATCTACAGTGACGGGTTCACCCCTCCACTTT; CDR3: CASSASTVTGSPLHF
size: .; J: TRBJ1-2; V: TRBV6-6; D: TRBD1; DNA: TGTGCCAGCCTCACCCGGGACAGGACGTACACCTTC; CDR3: CASLTRDRTYTF
size: .; J: TRBJ2-7; V: TRBV7-2; D: TRBD2; DNA: TGTGCCAGCAGCTCCGATGGGACTAGCGGTTACGAGCAGTACTTC; CDR3: CASSSDGTSGYEQYF
size: few; J: TRBJ1-1; V: TRBV5-1; D: .; DNA: TGCGCCAGCAGCTTCGGAGACACTGAAGCTTTCTTT; CDR3: CASSFGDTEAFF